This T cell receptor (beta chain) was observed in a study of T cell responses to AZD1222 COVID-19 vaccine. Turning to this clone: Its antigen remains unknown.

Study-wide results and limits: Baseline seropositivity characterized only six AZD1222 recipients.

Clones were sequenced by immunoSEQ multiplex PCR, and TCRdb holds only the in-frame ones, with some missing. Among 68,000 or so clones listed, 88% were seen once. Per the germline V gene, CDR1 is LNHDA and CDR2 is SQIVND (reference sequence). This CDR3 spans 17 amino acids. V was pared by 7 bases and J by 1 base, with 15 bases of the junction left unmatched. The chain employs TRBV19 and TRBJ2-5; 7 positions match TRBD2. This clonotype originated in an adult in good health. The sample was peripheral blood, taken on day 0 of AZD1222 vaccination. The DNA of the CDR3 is TGTGCCAGTACCCGAGGGAGGGTCCCGACTCTCCAAGAGACCCAGTACTTC. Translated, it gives CASTRGRVPTLQETQYF.